What follows describes a single T cell receptor beta chain. Its antigen is not identified. The protocol was immunoSEQ multiplex PCR, while the TCRdb copy is restricted to in-frame clones and leaves out a portion. The sample contains 80,000 or so clones, just under 85% of which appear only once. The sample comes from a study of OX40 agonist ivuxolimab in advanced cancers. Study details: Partial response was recorded in three patients: one hepatocellular carcinoma and two cutaneous melanoma cases.

Whole-study findings and limits: Low normalized T-cell clonal expansion was also seen in some nonresponders. The study found among the lowest clonal expansion in partial responders at 0.1-3.0 mg/kg.

Germline-derived CDR1 and CDR2 are SEHNR and FQNEAQ (reference sequence). CDR3 length: 12 amino acids. V shed 4 bases and J 8 bases; nucleotides not matched to a gene: 0. The sequence was collected from an adult with an advanced solid tumor such as melanoma, head and neck, liver or kidney cancer. Sample: CD4+ or CD8+ T cells sorted from blood, taken in a trial of the OX40 agonist ivuxolimab. This rearrangement joins TRBV7-9 to TRBJ2-1, with 9 bases fitting TRBD1. The CDR3 DNA follows: TGTGCCAGCAGCTACAGGGGGCATGAGCAGTTCTTC. As protein: CASSYRGHEQFF.